The 31 T cell receptor beta chains below all came from one sample that was sequenced in a study of vaccination and CD4 T cells after COVID-19. The Oncomine TCR Beta short-read assay was what sequenced the DNA obtained from cultured CD4+ T cells. From the PCR reads, TCRdb called clonotypes with MiXCR, one entry per CDR3 protein. This repertoire shows some 16,000 distinct CDR3 sequences, just over 70% found once; its top ten account for roughly a sixth. These receptors are not linked to any known antigen. Treatment given: roughly 10-day PBMC culture with coronavirus spike peptide pools or control peptides (ViraFEST assay). What was sequenced was CD4+ T cells from blood, cultured in vitro. The source of these receptors is a human donor who had recovered from COVID-19.

V usage is TRBV2 and J usage is TRBJ2-7; 7 positions agree with TRBD1. Germline V CDR1 and CDR2: SNHLY, FYNNEI. J was trimmed by 4 bases and V by 9 bases; bases with no gene match: 9. The CDR3 is made up of 13 amino acids. CDR3 bases: TGTGCCAGAAAAAGGACAGGCGGTTACGAGCAGTACTTC. It is translated as CARKRTGGYEQYF. The variable domain in full, completed from reference TRBV2 and TRBJ2-7, reads EPEVTQTPSHQVTQMGQEVILRCVPISNHLYFYWYRQILGQKVEFLVSFYNNEISEKSEIFDDQFSVERPDGSNFTLKIRSTKLEDSAMYFCARKRTGGYEQYFGPGTRLTVT.

The chain is built from TRBV5-4 and TRBJ2-5, with D uncertain. V was clipped by 1 base and J by 1 base, with 8 bases between them. CDR1 SGHNT and CDR2 YYREEE come from the germline V gene (reference sequence). This CDR3 has 14 amino acids. The CDR3 region has the DNA TGTGCCAGCAGCTTGAACAGTATCCAAGAGACCCAGTACTTC. Translation: CASSLNSIQETQYF. Based on the CDR3 plus reference TRBV5-4 and TRBJ2-5, the full variable domain is ETGVTQSPTHLIKTRGQQVTLRCSSQSGHNTVSWYQQALGQGPQFIFQYYREEENGRGNFPPRFSGLQFPNYSSELNVNALELDDSALYLCASSLNSIQETQYFGPGTRLLVL.

The rearrangement joins TRBV15 to TRBJ2-2; 13 bases fit TRBD2. The CDR3 extends over 19 amino acids. V lost 0 bases to trimming and J lost 2 bases; unmatched junction nucleotides: 6. Germline CDR1 and CDR2: LNHNV and YYDKDF (reference sequence). CDR3 sequence: CATSRDGLAGAFNTGELFF. In DNA, the CDR3 is TGTGCCACCAGCAGAGATGGACTAGCGGGAGCGTTCAACACCGGGGAGCTGTTTTTT.

A few counts support this clonotype. The chain uses TRBV7-7 and TRBJ1-1, with unresolved D. The CDR3 is 10 amino acids. V gave up 8 bases and J gave up 1 base, with 2 bases separating them. Germline V gene data show CDR1 as SSHAT and CDR2 as FNYEAQ (reference sequence). The CDR3 loop reads CASENTEAFF. CDR3 sequence (DNA): TGTGCCAGCGAGAACACTGAAGCTTTCTTT.

On this clonotype: An end of the junction does not agree with germline; a read error may underlie this. V and J are TRBV15 and TRBJ1-1; D remains ambiguous. The CDR3 runs to 12 residues. From germline, CDR1 is LNHNV and CDR2 YYDKDF (reference sequence). The CDR3 bases are TGTGCCACCAGCCCGGGTTGGACTGAAGCTATCTTT. As protein: CATSPGWTEAIF. Full variable domain (outside the CDR3, taken from reference TRBV15 and TRBJ1-1): DAMVIQNPRYQVTQFGKPVTLSCSQTLNHNVMYWYQQKSSQAPKLLFHYYDKDFNNEADTPDNFQSRRPNTSFCFLDIRSPGLGDTAMYLCATSPGWTEAIFGQGTRLTVV.

The CDR3 coding sequence is TGTGCCAGCAGCCAACAGGGGAACTATGGCTACACCTTC. It specifies CASSQQGNYGYTF. The rearrangement joins TRBV7-9 to TRBJ1-2; 7 nucleotides align to TRBD1. Germline loops: CDR1 SEHNR, CDR2 FQNEAQ (reference sequence). V was pared by 5 bases and J by 2 bases, with 2 bases of the junction left unmatched. This CDR3 is built from 13 residues.

The chain is built from TRBV5-1 and TRBJ1-2; tentatively, D is TRBD1 (5 bases). From germline, CDR1 is SGHRS and CDR2 YFSETQ. The CDR3 sequence is 15 residues long. The V end lost 1 base, the J end lost 4 bases, and 14 bases lay between the germline ends. As DNA, the CDR3 is TGCGCCAGCAGCTTGAGCTTTGGGGCGGGCTATGGCTACACCTTC. Protein: CASSLSFGAGYGYTF.

This chain connects TRBV6-2 or TRBV6-3 to TRBJ2-7; TRBD1 might be the D (5 bases). V was trimmed by 2 bases and J by 5 bases, leaving 16 bases between them. Per germline, CDR1 MNHEY and CDR2 SVGEGT. This CDR3 comprises 15 residues. The CDR3 reads CASSYRRVGVNEQYF. Written as DNA, the CDR3 is TGTGCCAGCAGTTACCGCAGGGTTGGGGTAAACGAGCAGTACTTC.

This clonotype was observed once. The V and J genes are TRBV5-4 and TRBJ1-2; D uncertain. From germline, CDR1 is SGHNT and CDR2 YYREEE (reference sequence). V shed 5 bases and J shed 3 bases, with 20 bases lying between them. The length of the CDR3 is 16 residues. CDR3 coding DNA: TGTGCCAGCAGTCAGCACGGACTTAACCTCGACTATGGCTACACCTTC. It codes for CASSQHGLNLDYGYTF.

In nucleotides, the CDR3 is TGTGCCACCAGCAGACCCAAAGCGGGTTCTGGCAATGAGCAGTTCTTC. Its protein is CATSRPKAGSGNEQFF. The rearrangement uses TRBV15 and TRBJ2-1, with a possible D match to TRBD2 (6 bases). The CDR3 is 16 amino acids. Germline-derived CDR1 and CDR2 are LNHNV and YYDKDF (reference sequence). V lost 2 bases and J 6 bases, leaving 17 bases between the germline ends.

CDR3 coding DNA: TGTGCCAGCAGCTTAGGACTCCTGAGAGAGGTCACTGAAGCTTTCTTT. Amino acid sequence: CASSLGLLREVTEAFF. This chain connects TRBV11-3 to TRBJ1-1; D gene unclear. This CDR3 has 16 amino acids. Germline-derived CDR1 and CDR2 are SGHNT and YENEEA. V gave up 1 base and J gave up 4 bases, with 16 bases separating them.

The chain couples TRBV27 to TRBJ1-5; D remains ambiguous. V was pared by 5 bases and J by 5 bases, with 13 bases between. This CDR3 spans 14 amino acids. Germline V gene lookup returns CDR1 MNHEY and CDR2 SMNVEV (reference sequence). In DNA, the CDR3 is TGTGCCAGCAGTCCAATCGGACGGGATCAGCCCCAGCATTTT. This codes for CASSPIGRDQPQHF.

CDR3 DNA: TGCAGCGTCACCACGACAGGACTGGGCACTGAAGCTTTCTTT. This translates into CSVTTTGLGTEAFF. The chain links TRBV29-1 to TRBJ1-1, with D possibly TRBD1 on 6 matching bases. Germline assignment: CDR1 SQVTM and CDR2 ANQGSEA. This CDR3 is 14 amino acids long. The V gene lost 6 bases and the J gene lost 4 bases, with 18 bases spanning the gap. The full variable domain, in which reference TRBV29-1 and TRBJ1-1 provide the parts outside the CDR3, is SAVISQKPSRDICQRGTSLTIQCQVDSQVTMMFWYRQQPGQSLTLIATANQGSEATYESGFVIDKFPISRPNLTFSTLTVSNMSPEDSSIYLCSVTTTGLGTEAFFGQGTRLTVV.

The chain recombines TRBV12-3 or TRBV12-4 with TRBJ1-1; weak D call: TRBD1 (5 bases). Trimming pared 6 bases from V and 8 bases from J, leaving 10 bases between. The CDR3 runs 11 residues. The CDR3, as DNA: TGTGCCAGCAGCTGGGGGGGAGAAGCTTTCTTT. This translates into CASSWGGEAFF.

The genes are TRBV12-2 and TRBJ2-3; TRBD2, as called in the table, went unchecked against the DNA. TRBV12-2 is listed as a pseudogene. The CDR3 has 16 residues. The CDR3 sequence is CASRLRLVFHTDTQYF. For the CDR3, the DNA is TGTGCAAGTCGCCTCCGACTAGTCTTCCACACAGATACGCAGTATTTT.

The chain carries TRBV6-1 and TRBJ1-2, with D possibly being TRBD1 (5 bases). Trimming pared 7 bases from V and 7 bases from J, leaving 16 bases between. There are 13 residues in the CDR3. Germline-derived CDR1 and CDR2 are MNHNS and SASEGT. CDR3 residues: CASIRGGRGGYTF. CDR3 coding DNA: TGTGCCAGCATTCGTGGGGGGAGAGGTGGCTACACCTTC.

The V and J genes are TRBV7-2 and TRBJ1-2; no clear D. The CDR3 sequence is 13 residues long. CDR1 and CDR2 (germline): SGHTA, FQGNSA. V was pared by 0 bases and J by 2 bases, with 4 bases between. CDR3: CASSLAENYGYTF. DNA of the CDR3: TGTGCCAGCAGCTTAGCGGAGAACTATGGCTACACCTTC. Combining the CDR3 with reference TRBV7-2 and TRBJ1-2 gives the whole variable domain GAGVSQSPSNKVTEKGKDVELRCDPISGHTALYWYRQSLGQGLEFLIYFQGNSAPDKSGLPSDRFSAERTGGSVSTLTIQRTQQEDSAVYLCASSLAENYGYTFGSGTRLTVV.

The chain carries TRBV20-1 and TRBJ2-4, with D hard to call. The CDR3 is made up of 13 amino acids. The V end was cut by 0 bases, the J end by 5 bases, with 8 bases between. Looked up from germline, CDR1 is DFQATT and CDR2 is SNEGSKA (reference sequence). CDR3 in amino acids: CSARDMRENIQYF. The CDR3 region has the DNA TGCAGTGCTAGAGATATGAGAGAAAACATTCAGTACTTC.

The V gene is TRBV7-2, the J gene TRBJ2-7; TRBD2 matches at 7 bases. J lost 7 bases, V lost 1 base, and 10 bases had no gene match. Looked up from germline, CDR1 is SGHTA and CDR2 is FQGNSA. This CDR3 spans 15 amino acids. Here the CDR3 DNA reads TGTGCCAGCAGCTTAGGAGCGGGGACTCTCGAGGAGCAGTACTTC. It encodes CASSLGAGTLEEQYF. The entire variable domain, with the rest obtained from reference TRBV7-2 and TRBJ2-7, is as follows: GAGVSQSPSNKVTEKGKDVELRCDPISGHTALYWYRQSLGQGLEFLIYFQGNSAPDKSGLPSDRFSAERTGGSVSTLTIQRTQQEDSAVYLCASSLGAGTLEEQYFGPGTRLTVT.

V and J are TRBV27 and TRBJ1-6; a weak D match, TRBD1 (5 bases). The CDR3 is 12 residues long. V lost 1 base, J lost 13 bases, and 8 bases lay in between. CDR1 MNHEY and CDR2 SMNVEV come from the germline V gene (reference sequence). As DNA, the CDR3 is TGTGCCAGCAGTTTATGGGGCGGGCCCCTCCACTTT. Its protein is CASSLWGGPLHF.

This clonotype has just a few counts. J is TRBJ2-5 and V is TRBV20-1; 8 bases map to TRBD2. The CDR3 spans 12 residues. Germline CDR1 DFQATT, CDR2 SNEGSKA (reference sequence). The junction had 2 bases not matched to a gene; V was cut back by 7 bases and J by 1 base. The CDR3, as DNA: TGCAGTGTAAGCGGGAGCCAAGAGACCCAGTACTTC. Its translation is CSVSGSQETQYF.

The chain employs TRBV10-3 and TRBJ1-1; D is unclear. The CDR3 totals 14 residues. The germline V and J ends were trimmed by 4 bases and 0 bases, with 9 bases remaining between them. Germline lookup yields CDR1 ENHRY and CDR2 SYGVKD. CDR3 in amino acids: CAISGGQMNTEAFF. In DNA, the CDR3 is TGTGCCATCAGTGGGGGTCAAATGAACACTGAAGCTTTCTTT.

The genes are TRBV6-1 and TRBJ1-1; 9 nucleotides line up with TRBD1. This CDR3 has 13 residues. V lost 4 bases to trimming and J lost 3 bases; unmatched junction nucleotides: 0. Germline lookup yields CDR1 MNHNS and CDR2 SASEGT. CDR3 sequence: CASSGQGDTEAFF. CDR3 in DNA: TGTGCCAGCAGTGGACAGGGGGACACTGAAGCTTTCTTT.

Only a few counts were recorded for this clonotype. The chain is built from TRBV20-1 and TRBJ1-2, with D uncertain. V lost 0 bases, J lost 0 bases, and 8 bases lay in between. This CDR3 is built from 14 residues. CDR1 is DFQATT, CDR2 SNEGSKA, per germline (reference sequence). Written as DNA, the CDR3 is TGCAGTGCTAGAGACAAGACCGCTAACTATGGCTACACCTTC. It codes for CSARDKTANYGYTF.

The chain carries TRBV18 and TRBJ1-2; unclear D gene. Trimming left V 6 bases short and J 2 bases short, with 22 bases between. Germline CDR1 reads KGHSH; CDR2 reads LQKENI. The CDR3 is made up of 17 amino acids. CDR3 bases: TGTGCCAGCTCGCCTGTGAGGGTCCCCCCAAAAAACTATGGCTACACCTTC. It yields the protein CASSPVRVPPKNYGYTF.

The chain joins TRBV24-1 to TRBJ1-2; TRBD1 matches at 12 bases. V was clipped by 6 bases and J by 6 bases; unmatched bases: 10. Germline-derived CDR1 and CDR2 are KGHDR and SFDVKD. The CDR3 covers 16 residues. The CDR3 DNA follows: TGTGCCACCAGTATGTCCGGGACAGGGGGCGCGGATGGCTACACCTTC. Amino acids: CATSMSGTGGADGYTF.

V usage is TRBV7-9 and J usage is TRBJ2-5; a possible D gene is TRBD1 (6 bases). CDR3 size: 13 residues. The ends were cut back, 5 bases at V and 5 bases at J, with 12 bases in the middle. In germline, CDR1 is SEHNR, CDR2 FQNEAQ (reference sequence). CDR3 DNA: TGTGCCAGCAGCACCACAGGGACCGAGACCCAGTACTTC. This gives the protein CASSTTGTETQYF.

The V call is TRBV6-1, the J call TRBJ2-5; TRBD1 might be the D (6 bases). The CDR3 has 16 amino acids. CDR1 MNHNS and CDR2 SASEGT come from the germline V gene. The ends were cut back, 1 base at V and 5 bases at J, with 17 bases in the middle. CDR3 sequence reads: CASSEGPGAEGETQYF. The CDR3 DNA reads TGTGCCAGCAGTGAAGGTCCAGGGGCTGAAGGGGAGACCCAGTACTTC.

V usage is TRBV6-1 and J usage is TRBJ2-6; no clear D gene. Germline V gene data show CDR1 as MNHNS and CDR2 as SASEGT. With 4 bases removed from V and 1 base from J, the gap between germline ends came to 20 bases. This CDR3 contains 19 residues. The chain's CDR3 is CASSVVWFEFKSGANVLTF. CDR3 nucleotide sequence: TGTGCCAGCAGTGTGGTGTGGTTTGAGTTCAAATCTGGGGCCAACGTCCTGACTTTC.

V gene TRBV12-3 or TRBV12-4 combines with J gene TRBJ2-7; unclear D gene. V lost 5 bases, J lost 0 bases, and 14 bases lay in between. This CDR3 comprises 15 residues. The CDR3 sequence: CASSPQALPSYEQYF. Here the CDR3 DNA reads TGTGCCAGCAGTCCCCAGGCGCTACCCTCCTACGAGCAGTACTTC.

The V gene is TRBV7-9, the J gene TRBJ2-3; 9 nucleotides match TRBD2. CDR3 length: 15 residues. Germline CDR1 is SEHNR and CDR2 is FQNEAQ (reference sequence). Trimming took 5 bases from V and 4 from J; bases not matched to a gene: 7. In DNA, the CDR3 is TGTGCCAGCAGCCAGGGACTAGCTGGCCCAGATACGCAGTATTTT. It yields the protein CASSQGLAGPDTQYF.